This T cell receptor (beta chain) is drawn from a study of glioma-infiltrating T cells after dendritic cell vaccination. The time point denotes: after dendritic cell vaccination, including at tumor progression/relapse. The CDR3 runs to 12 residues. Trimming removed 6 bases from V and 6 bases from J; junction bases left unmatched: 5. Germline V CDR1 and CDR2: WNHNN, SYGVQD (reference sequence). The PCR used 60 V beta and 13 J beta primers. Sequencing used immunoSEQ multiplex PCR; TCRdb keeps in-frame clones, though not all of them. The sample carries 100,000 or so clones, around 90% recorded once. The V and J genes are TRBV10-1 and TRBJ2-7; 7 nucleotides line up with TRBD2. This clonotype originated in a human donor with glioblastoma. Sequenced material: blood, taken after dendritic cell vaccination. CDR3 sequence (DNA): TGCGCCAGCAGCCGTCCGGGGGGCGAGCAGTACTTC. Its protein product is CASSRPGGEQYF.